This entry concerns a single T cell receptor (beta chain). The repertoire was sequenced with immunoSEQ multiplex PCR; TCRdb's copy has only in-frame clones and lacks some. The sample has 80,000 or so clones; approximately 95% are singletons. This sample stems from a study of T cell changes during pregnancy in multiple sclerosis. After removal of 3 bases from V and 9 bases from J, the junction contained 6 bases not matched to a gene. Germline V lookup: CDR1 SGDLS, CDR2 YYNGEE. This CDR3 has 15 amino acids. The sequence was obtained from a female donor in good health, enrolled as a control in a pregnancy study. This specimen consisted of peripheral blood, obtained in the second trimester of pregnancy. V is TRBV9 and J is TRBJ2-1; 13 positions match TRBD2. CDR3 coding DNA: TGTGCCAGCAGCGCCAGGACTAGCGGGAGTTCTGAGCAGTTCTTC. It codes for CASSARTSGSSEQFF.